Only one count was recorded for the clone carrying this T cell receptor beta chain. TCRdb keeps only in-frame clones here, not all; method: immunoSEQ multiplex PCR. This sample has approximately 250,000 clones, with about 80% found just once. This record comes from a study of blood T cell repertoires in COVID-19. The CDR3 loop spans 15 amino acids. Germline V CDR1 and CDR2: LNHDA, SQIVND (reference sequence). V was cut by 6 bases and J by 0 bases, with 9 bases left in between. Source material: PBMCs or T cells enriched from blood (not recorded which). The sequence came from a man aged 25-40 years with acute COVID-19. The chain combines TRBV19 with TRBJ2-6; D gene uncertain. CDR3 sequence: CASSPVPSGANVLTF. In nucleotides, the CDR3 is TGTGCCAGTAGCCCGGTTCCCTCTGGGGCCAACGTCCTGACTTTC. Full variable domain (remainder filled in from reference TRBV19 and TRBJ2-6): DGGITQSPKYLFRKEGQNVTLSCEQNLNHDAMYWYRQDPGQGLRLIYYSQIVNDFQKGDIAEGYSVSREKKESFPLTVTSAQKNPTAFYLCASSPVPSGANVLTFGAGSRLTVL.